Each of the 15 T cell receptor beta chains below was sequenced from the same sample in a study of blood T cells in healthy people across ages. Primed by a sample-barcoded 5' primer and a J-beta primer mix, a second PCR proceeded for about 7 to 11 cycles. A single record per CDR3 protein comes from TCRdb applying MiXCR to the 5' RACE reads. The table includes some 900,000 distinct CDR3 sequences, roughly 48% detected once. Sequenced input: blood. The receptors come from a man younger than 40 in good health.

The chain links TRBV4-2 to TRBJ2-5; D is undetermined. The closer fit of TRBJ2-7 to the DNA end suggests the J call may be wrong. This CDR3 region has 15 residues. Germline CDR1 is LGHNA and CDR2 is YNFKEQ. The CDR3 region is CASSQTKGFLGEQYF. The CDR3, as DNA: TGTGCCAGCAGCCAAACCAAAGGGTTCCTGGGCGAGCAGTACTTC.

This clonotype was counted only a few times. CDR3: CASSSGGRGYEQYF. The CDR3 DNA is TGTGCCAGCAGTTCCGGAGGCAGGGGGTACGAGCAGTACTTC. The rearrangement links TRBV27 to TRBJ2-7; 7 bases line up with TRBD1. CDR1 and CDR2 from the germline V gene are MNHEY and SMNVEV (reference sequence). The trim removed 4 bases at V and 4 bases at J, leaving 7 bases unmatched. CDR3 length: 14 residues.

Comments on this clonotype: A junction boundary mismatches the germline segment, possibly from a read error. The genes are TRBV7-2 and TRBJ2-5; a possible D gene is TRBD2 (5 bases). CDR1 SGHTA and CDR2 FQGNSA come from the germline V gene. CDR3 length: 14 residues. CDR3 nucleotide sequence: TGTGCCGGCAGCTCCCAGGCCACCCGGGATGCCCAGTACTTC. Protein sequence: CAGSSQATRDAQYF.

The J gene is TRBJ2-5, the V gene TRBV7-9; 7 bases agree with TRBD2. The ends lost 6 bases at V and 1 base at J; junction bases unmatched: 8. Germline V lookup: CDR1 SEHNR, CDR2 FQNEAQ (reference sequence). CDR3 size: 15 residues. DNA of the CDR3: TGTGCCAGCAGTTGGGTGGAGCGGGGCCAAGAGACCCAGTACTTC. Translation gives CASSWVERGQETQYF.

This clonotype was detected once. The V gene is TRBV4-1, the J gene TRBJ1-2, with TRBD1 identical over 8 bases. The CDR3 length is 15 residues. With 5 bases clipped from V and 3 bases from J, the junction kept 8 bases outside the gene matches. Germline values: CDR1 MGHRA, CDR2 YSYEKL. The CDR3 DNA is TGCGCCAGCAGCTGGACTCAGGGGGCCGACTATGGCTACACCTTC. Residues: CASSWTQGADYGYTF.

The V and J genes are TRBV4-1 and TRBJ2-4; D may be TRBD2 (6 bases). The CDR3 covers 17 residues. Germline values: CDR1 MGHRA, CDR2 YSYEKL. V shed 1 base and J shed 0 bases, with 13 bases lying between them. CDR3 nucleotides: TGCGCCAGCAGCCAAGGAGAGGTGGGGGGAGCCAAAAACATTCAGTACTTC. Its translation: CASSQGEVGGAKNIQYF.

This clonotype turned up a few times. V usage is TRBV4-1 and J usage is TRBJ2-1; possibly TRBD2 for D (5 bases). Trimming pared 1 base from V and 0 bases from J, leaving 13 bases between. Germline lookup yields CDR1 MGHRA and CDR2 YSYEKL. This CDR3 comprises 17 residues. The chain's CDR3 is CASSQARTRVSYNEQFF. CDR3 nucleotide sequence: TGCGCCAGCAGCCAAGCCCGGACGAGGGTCTCCTACAATGAGCAGTTCTTC.

With regard to this clonotype: This may be a read error, as it is one base from a much larger clone. The chain couples TRBV7-2 to TRBJ2-5; D might be TRBD1 (5 bases). The end of the DNA fits TRBJ2-7 better, so the J call may be wrong. The germline CDR1 and CDR2 sequences are SGHTA and FQGNSA. This CDR3 spans 13 amino acids. CDR3 loop: CASSWYRPNEQYF. The CDR3, as DNA: TGTGCCAGCAGCTGGTACAGGCCCAACGAGCAGTACTTC.

This clonotype was detected a few times. This sequence joins TRBV3-1 and TRBJ2-3; 8 bases agree with TRBD2. CDR3 size: 16 residues. CDR1 LGHDT and CDR2 YNNKEL come from the germline V gene (reference sequence). J was trimmed by 1 base and V by 2 bases; bases with no gene match: 5. The CDR3 spells CASSQRGRGGTDTQYF. For the CDR3, the DNA is TGTGCCAGCAGCCAACGCGGGCGGGGGGGCACAGATACGCAGTATTTT.

The rearrangement joins TRBV27 to TRBJ2-7; D might be TRBD1 (5 bases). Trimming left V 3 bases short and J 1 base short, with 10 bases between. Germline V gene lookup returns CDR1 MNHEY and CDR2 SMNVEV (reference sequence). This CDR3 region has 14 residues. CDR3 DNA: TGTGCCAGCAGTTTCGGACAAGCTTCCTACGAGCAGTACTTC. Protein sequence: CASSFGQASYEQYF.

The chain is built from TRBV2 and TRBJ2-7, with TRBD1 matching over 10 bases. Germline V gene data show CDR1 as SNHLY and CDR2 as FYNNEI. The trim removed 7 bases at V and 2 bases at J, leaving 8 bases unmatched. This CDR3 contains 15 residues. The CDR3 protein is CASTEGGQGTYEQYF. In DNA, the CDR3 is TGTGCCAGCACCGAAGGGGGACAGGGGACCTACGAGCAGTACTTC.

The rearrangement uses TRBV5-5 and TRBJ2-7; 7 bases agree with TRBD1. The V and J ends lost 2 bases and 10 bases, in that order; junction bases with no gene match: 12. This CDR3 has 14 amino acids. Germline assignment: CDR1 SGHKS and CDR2 YYEKEE (reference sequence). CDR3 DNA: TGTGCCAGCAGCTTTGGTACAGGGGTTGAGGCCCAGTACTTC. This encodes CASSFGTGVEAQYF.

This clonotype was seen many times. J is TRBJ2-5 and V is TRBV29-1; 10 nucleotides match TRBD2. Germline assignment: CDR1 SQVTM and CDR2 ANQGSEA. The length of the CDR3 is 14 residues. Losses at the gene ends were 4 bases for V and 2 bases for J; bases not matched to a gene: 4. CDR3 amino acids: CSVGISGGQETQYF. The CDR3 region has the DNA TGCAGCGTTGGGATTAGCGGGGGGCAAGAGACCCAGTACTTC.

This chain connects TRBV7-8 to TRBJ2-5; 7 bases align to TRBD1. This CDR3 is built from 15 residues. CDR1 and CDR2 (germline): SGHVS, FQNEAQ. Trimming removed 3 bases from V and 3 bases from J; junction bases left unmatched: 7. CDR3 region: CASSFGTGAEETQYF. The CDR3 DNA reads TGTGCCAGCAGCTTCGGTACAGGGGCTGAAGAGACCCAGTACTTC.

The CDR3 DNA follows: TGCGCCAGCAGTTGGGAGGCCGGCGATGGCTACACCTTC. Translating it yields CASSWEAGDGYTF. This chain joins TRBV5-1 and TRBJ1-2, with D uncertain. This CDR3 comprises 13 residues. V lost 5 bases and J 6 bases, leaving 14 bases between the germline ends. Germline V gene lookup returns CDR1 SGHRS and CDR2 YFSETQ.